The present entry profiles one T cell receptor (beta chain) with its context. Original processing methods: Reference gene primer amplification gave estimated nucleated cell counts. The table came from immunoSEQ multiplex PCR; TCRdb's copy has only in-frame clones and leaves some out. That table supplies the V and J calls and clone size; D and trimming were determined from the DNA. The sample has approximately 100,000 clones, 70% to 90% seen once. The data were obtained in a study of blood T cell repertoires in COVID-19. Study at large: Samples representing acute and convalescent COVID-19 were sourced from the United States, Italy and Spain. The analysed material was cDNA or gDNA that came from T cells, B-cell-depleted T cells, or PBMCs.

Germline loops: CDR1 MDHEN, CDR2 SYDVKM. V lost 6 bases to trimming and J lost 3 bases, with 21 bases between them. The length of the CDR3 is 17 residues. This TCR was sampled from a man in his fifties or sixties in a cohort sampled during active COVID-19. Material: peripheral blood. The rearrangement links TRBV28 to TRBJ2-4; perhaps TRBD1 as D (7 bases). The CDR3 DNA follows: TGTGCCAGCAGGACTGGGGGGACAGTTACTTACAAAAACATTCAGTACTTC. Amino acid sequence: CASRTGGTVTYKNIQYF.